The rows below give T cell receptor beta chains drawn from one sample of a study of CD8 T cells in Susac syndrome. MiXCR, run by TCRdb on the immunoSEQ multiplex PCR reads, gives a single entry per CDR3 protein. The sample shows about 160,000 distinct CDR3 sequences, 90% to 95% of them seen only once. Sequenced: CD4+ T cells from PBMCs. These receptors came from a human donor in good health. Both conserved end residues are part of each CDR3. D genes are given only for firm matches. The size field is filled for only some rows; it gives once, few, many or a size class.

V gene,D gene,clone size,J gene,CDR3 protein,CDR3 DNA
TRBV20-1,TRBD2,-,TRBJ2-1,CSASTPSGGIYNEQFF,TGCAGTGCTAGTACCCCCAGCGGGGGGATTTACAATGAGCAGTTCTTC
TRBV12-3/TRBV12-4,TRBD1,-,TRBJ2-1,CASSLQQGGDEQFF,TGTGCCAGCAGTTTACAACAGGGGGGCGATGAGCAGTTCTTC
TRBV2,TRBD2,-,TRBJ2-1,CASSVIAGGNNEQFF,TGTGCCAGCAGTGTTATAGCGGGGGGAAACAATGAGCAGTTCTTC
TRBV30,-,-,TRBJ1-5,CAWSPQGEPQHF,TGTGCCTGGAGCCCCCAGGGAGAGCCCCAGCATTTT
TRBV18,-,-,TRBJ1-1,CASSPPPGNTEAFF,TGTGCCAGCTCACCACCCCCAGGGAACACTGAAGCTTTCTTT
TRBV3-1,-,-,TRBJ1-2,CASSLAGNGYTF,TGTGCCAGCAGCCTCGCAGGGAATGGCTACACCTTC
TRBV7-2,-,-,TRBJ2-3,CASSFLRDTQYF,TGTGCCAGCAGCTTCTTGAGAGATACGCAGTATTTT
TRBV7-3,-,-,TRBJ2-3,CASSLSSTDTQYF,TGTGCCAGCAGCTTAAGTAGCACAGATACGCAGTATTTT
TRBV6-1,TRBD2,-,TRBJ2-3,CASSEERAGAWDTQYF,TGTGCCAGCAGTGAAGAACGAGCGGGGGCCTGGGATACGCAGTATTTT
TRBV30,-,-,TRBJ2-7,CAWSTGNGYEQYF,TGTGCCTGGTCTACAGGGAACGGATACGAGCAGTACTTC
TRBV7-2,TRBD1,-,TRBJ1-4,CASSYGTGNEKLFF,TGTGCCAGCAGCTACGGGACAGGGAATGAAAAACTGTTTTTT
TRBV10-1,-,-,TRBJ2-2,CASSELSLNTGELFF,TGCGCCAGCAGTGAGTTGTCGTTGAACACCGGGGAGCTGTTTTTT
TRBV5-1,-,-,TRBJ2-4,CASSLGQKNIQYF,TGCGCCAGCAGCTTAGGACAGAAGAACATTCAGTACTTC
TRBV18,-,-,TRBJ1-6,CASSPVDSSYNSPLHF,TGTGCCAGCTCACCGGTCGACAGCTCCTATAATTCACCCCTCCACTTT
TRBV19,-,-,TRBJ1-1,CASSIGRIGTEAFF,TGTGCCAGTAGTATAGGCCGAATTGGCACTGAAGCTTTCTTT
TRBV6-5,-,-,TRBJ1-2,CASSGLGPNYGYTF,TGTGCCAGCAGTGGCCTCGGACCAAACTATGGCTACACCTTC
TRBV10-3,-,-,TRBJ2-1,CAISVTEGGTGKFF,TGTGCCATCAGTGTAACCGAGGGTGGGACGGGCAAGTTCTTC
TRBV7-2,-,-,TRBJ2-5,CASSPRTGAETQYF,TGTGCCAGCAGCCCGAGGACTGGGGCGGAGACCCAGTACTTC
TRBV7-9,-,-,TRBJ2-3,CASSFSLRGTDTQYF,TGTGCCAGCAGCTTCAGTCTTCGCGGGACAGATACGCAGTATTTT
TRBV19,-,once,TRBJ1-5,CASSTTPGQGSNQPQHF,TGTGCCAGTAGTACTACTCCGGGACAAGGGAGCAATCAGCCCCAGCATTTT
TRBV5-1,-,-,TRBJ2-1,CASSSGSDNEQFF,TGCGCCAGCAGCTCGGGATCAGACAATGAGCAGTTCTTC
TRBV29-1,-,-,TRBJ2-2,CSVDTGQNTGELFF,TGCAGCGTTGATACGGGACAGAACACCGGGGAGCTGTTTTTT
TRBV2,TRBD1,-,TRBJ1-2,CASRRRDRGYGYTF,TGTGCCAGCAGGAGGAGGGACAGGGGGTATGGCTACACCTTC
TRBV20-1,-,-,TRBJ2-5,CSARRLVSLETQYF,TGCAGTGCCCGACGACTAGTATCGTTAGAGACCCAGTACTTC
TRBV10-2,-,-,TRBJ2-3,CASSERRNRALADTQYF,TGCGCCAGCAGTGAGAGGAGAAACAGGGCTTTGGCAGATACGCAGTATTTT
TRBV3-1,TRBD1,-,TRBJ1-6,CASSRGQGFGSPLHF,TGTGCCAGCAGCCGAGGACAGGGCTTTGGTTCACCCCTCCACTTT
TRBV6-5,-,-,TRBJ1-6,CASSYSSGAPGSPLHF,TGTGCCAGCAGTTACTCGTCGGGGGCGCCGGGTTCACCCCTCCACTTT
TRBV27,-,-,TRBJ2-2,CATRDTNTGELFF,TGTGCCACGAGGGACACCAACACCGGGGAGCTGTTTTTT
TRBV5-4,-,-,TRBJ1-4,CASSLQQGPRGKLFF,TGTGCCAGCAGCTTACAACAGGGTCCAAGGGGAAAACTGTTTTTT